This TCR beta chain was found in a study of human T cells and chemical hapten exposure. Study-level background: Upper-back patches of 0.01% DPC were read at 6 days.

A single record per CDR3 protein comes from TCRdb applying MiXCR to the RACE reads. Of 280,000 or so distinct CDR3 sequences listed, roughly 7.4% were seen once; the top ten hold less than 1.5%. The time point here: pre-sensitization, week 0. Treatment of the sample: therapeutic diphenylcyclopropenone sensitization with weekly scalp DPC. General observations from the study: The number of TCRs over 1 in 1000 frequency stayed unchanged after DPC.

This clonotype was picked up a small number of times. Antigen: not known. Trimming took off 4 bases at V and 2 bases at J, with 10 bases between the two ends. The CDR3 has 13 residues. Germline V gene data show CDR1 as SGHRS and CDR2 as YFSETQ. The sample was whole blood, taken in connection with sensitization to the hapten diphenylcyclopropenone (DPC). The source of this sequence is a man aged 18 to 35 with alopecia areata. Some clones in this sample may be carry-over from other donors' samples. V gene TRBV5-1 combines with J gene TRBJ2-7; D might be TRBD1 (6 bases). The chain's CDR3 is CASSTTGTYEQYF. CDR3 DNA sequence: TGCGCCAGCAGCACAACAGGGACCTACGAGCAGTACTTC.